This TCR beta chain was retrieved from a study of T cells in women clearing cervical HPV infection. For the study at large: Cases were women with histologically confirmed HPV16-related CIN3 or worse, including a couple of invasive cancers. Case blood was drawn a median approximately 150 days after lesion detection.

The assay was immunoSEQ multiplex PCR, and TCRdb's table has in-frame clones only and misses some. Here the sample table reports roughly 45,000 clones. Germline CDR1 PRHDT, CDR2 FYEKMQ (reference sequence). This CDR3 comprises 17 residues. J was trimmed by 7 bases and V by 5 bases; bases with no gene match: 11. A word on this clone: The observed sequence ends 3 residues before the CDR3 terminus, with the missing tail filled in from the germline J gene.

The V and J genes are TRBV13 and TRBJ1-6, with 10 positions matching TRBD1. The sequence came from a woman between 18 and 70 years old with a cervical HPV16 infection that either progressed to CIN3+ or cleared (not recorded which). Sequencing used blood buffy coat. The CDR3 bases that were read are TGTGCCAGCAGCCGGAGGACAGGGGGTGTCCCCAATTCACCC. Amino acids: CASSRRTGGVPNSP. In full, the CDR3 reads CASSRRTGGVPNSPLHF.